This T cell receptor beta chain stems from a study of siplizumab effects on memory and regulatory T cells. On this clone: Its specificity is not known.

The V gene lost 4 bases and the J gene lost 4 bases, with 16 bases spanning the gap. The germline V gene encodes CDR1 SGDLS and CDR2 YYNGEE. The CDR3 has 15 amino acids. Notes on the study in general: Alloreactive clones mapping to unstimulated subsets formed only a minor fraction. Both greater diversity than memory cells and a major contribution to the alloresponse seemed to characterize naive T cells. Siplizumab cultures yielded proliferating Tregs whose suppressive function was not confirmed. Memory cells that were CD4+ and unstimulated gave rise to alloreactive sequences, which siplizumab significantly reduced.

Assay used: immunoSEQ multiplex PCR; TCRdb lists only in-frame clones, some missing. This sample carries some 80,000 clones, about 95% of them seen once, and the ten largest clones take under 20%. The V and J genes are TRBV9 and TRBJ2-3; maybe TRBD1 (8 bases). Source material: CD8+ T cells sorted from blood. The receptor comes from a human donor in good health. In DNA form, the CDR3 reads TGTGCCAGCAGCCCCCCCACAGGGGGGGCAGATACGCAGTATTTT. The encoded protein is CASSPPTGGADTQYF.